This TCR beta chain stems from a study of shared clonotypes between healthy human individuals. The V gene's germline CDR1 is SQVTM and CDR2 ANQGSEA. The CDR3 is 13 amino acids. V gave up 6 bases and J gave up 0 bases, with 11 bases separating them. Comment on this clone: In the same sample, other DNA sequences code for this CDR3.

Libraries were prepared by immunoSEQ multiplex PCR; TCRdb keeps only in-frame clonotypes and omits some of them. The sample has roughly 1,500,000 clones; approximately 98.5% are singletons. The chain recombines TRBV29-1 with TRBJ1-1; tentatively, D is TRBD1 (6 bases). The sequence was obtained from a man aged 30 to 45 in good health. What was sequenced was naive CD4+ T cells sorted from blood. Subset in this sample: CD45RA+ positively selected. CDR3 nucleotide sequence: TGCAGCGTCGGAACAGGGTTGAACACTGAAGCTTTCTTT. This encodes CSVGTGLNTEAFF.